The 17 T cell receptor beta chains below were found in one sample sequenced in a study of T cells expressing NK-cell markers. From its re-call of the 5' RACE reads, TCRdb lists each CDR3 protein once, without DNA. In all, the sample yields 150,000 to 180,000 distinct CDR3 sequences. Sequencing was done on a sample of blood T cells: a sorted CD56 or NKG2C T cell subset, CD4+ or CD8+ T cells, or bulk PBMC T cells (not recorded which). The receptors originated from a woman in her forties or fifties in good health.

The chain links TRBV29-1 to TRBJ2-1; TCRdb gives TRBD2 as the D gene, but with no DNA this cannot be confirmed. Germline V CDR1 and CDR2: SQVTM, ANQGSEA. This CDR3 comprises 17 residues. The CDR3: CSVVGVRTSGSYNEQFF.

The chain employs TRBV20-1 and TRBJ1-1; checking the TCRdb D call of TRBD1 is not possible without DNA. Per the germline V gene, CDR1 is DFQATT and CDR2 is SNEGSKA (reference sequence). The CDR3 is made up of 15 amino acids. The chain's CDR3 is CSASLLGNRAKVAFF.

The CDR3 sequence is CSVEDGGAYEQYF. The chain couples TRBV29-1 to TRBJ2-7; the D call of TRBD2 rests on TCRdb alone, since no DNA is present to check it. Germline CDR1 is SQVTM and CDR2 is ANQGSEA. The length of the CDR3 is 13 residues.

The V call is TRBV7-9, the J call TRBJ2-1; the D call from TCRdb, TRBD2, cannot be confirmed without DNA. The CDR3 is 15 residues long. Germline values: CDR1 SEHNR, CDR2 FQNEAQ (reference sequence). This CDR3 reads CASSERTLSYNEQFF.

The V call is TRBV15, the J call TRBJ2-5; TCRdb gives TRBD1 as the D gene, but with no DNA this cannot be confirmed. Germline CDR1 is LNHNV and CDR2 is YYDKDF (reference sequence). The CDR3 has 16 amino acids. The CDR3 loop reads CATSRRGGRSQETQYF. Supplemented by reference TRBV15 and TRBJ2-5, the full variable domain reads DAMVIQNPRYQVTQFGKPVTLSCSQTLNHNVMYWYQQKSSQAPKLLFHYYDKDFNNEADTPDNFQSRRPNTSFCFLDIRSPGLGDTAMYLCATSRRGGRSQETQYFGPGTRLLVL.

The chain combines TRBV2 with TRBJ2-1; lacking DNA, the TRBD2 call made by TCRdb goes unchecked. This CDR3 has 20 residues. Germline V gene lookup returns CDR1 SNHLY and CDR2 FYNNEI. The CDR3 reads CASSPLFPLPGGNPYNEQFF.

V gene TRBV11-2 combines with J gene TRBJ1-1; TCRdb selects TRBD1, and the lack of DNA leaves this call unchecked. The germline CDR1 and CDR2 sequences are SGHAT and FQNNGV. The CDR3 has 13 amino acids. The CDR3 spells CASSLGPAAEAFF.

The chain recombines TRBV24-1 with TRBJ2-3. CDR1 is KGHDR and CDR2 is SFDVKD in the germline V gene. This CDR3 is 13 amino acids long. CDR3 in amino acids: CATSDSDGDTQYF.

V gene TRBV28 combines with J gene TRBJ2-2; TCRdb calls TRBD2, which cannot be checked without DNA. Germline V gene sequence: CDR1 MDHEN, CDR2 SYDVKM. The CDR3 totals 17 residues. The CDR3 reads CASSLLTGTSGAGELFF.

The genes are TRBV5-4 and TRBJ2-3. CDR3 size: 14 residues. Germline CDR1 and CDR2: SGHNT and YYREEE (reference sequence). The CDR3 is CASSLIGDTDTQYF.

The chain is built from TRBV4-1 and TRBJ2-7; TCRdb gives TRBD1 as the D gene, but with no DNA this cannot be confirmed. The CDR3 contains 15 residues. Germline CDR1 MGHRA, CDR2 YSYEKL. The CDR3 region is CASSPRTGQRYEQYF.

The V call is TRBV5-1, the J call TRBJ2-1; TCRdb indicates TRBD1, and absent DNA this call remains unverified. The germline V gene has CDR1 SGHRS and CDR2 YFSETQ. This CDR3 comprises 16 residues. The chain's CDR3 is CASRSARGGGDNGQFF.

J is TRBJ1-1 and V is TRBV7-3; the TCRdb D gene call, TRBD1, has no DNA to confirm it. The CDR3 has 15 residues. The germline V gene has CDR1 SGHTA and CDR2 FQGTGA. The CDR3 is CASSLEPGQTTEAFF.

This chain links TRBV19 with TRBJ2-1; TCRdb gives TRBD2 as the D gene, but with no DNA this cannot be confirmed. This CDR3 contains 15 residues. CDR1 LNHDA and CDR2 SQIVND come from the germline V gene (reference sequence). CDR3 in amino acids: CASSILAGGNNEQFF.

The V and J genes are TRBV15 and TRBJ2-1; the TCRdb call, TRBD2, lacks DNA for checking. Germline V gene data show CDR1 as LNHNV and CDR2 as YYDKDF (reference sequence). This CDR3 has 17 amino acids. The CDR3 is CATSRVGSGSYHNEQFF.

The chain joins TRBV13 to TRBJ2-5; TCRdb returns TRBD2, unconfirmable since there is no DNA. Germline-derived CDR1 and CDR2 are PRHDT and FYEKMQ (reference sequence). The CDR3 loop spans 17 amino acids. CDR3 region: CASSLIGTAVAEETQYF.

The chain is built from TRBV11-2 and TRBJ2-2; the D call from TCRdb, TRBD1, cannot be confirmed without DNA. This CDR3 contains 13 residues. CDR1 SGHAT and CDR2 FQNNGV come from the germline V gene. CDR3 loop: CASSLAGGRELFF.